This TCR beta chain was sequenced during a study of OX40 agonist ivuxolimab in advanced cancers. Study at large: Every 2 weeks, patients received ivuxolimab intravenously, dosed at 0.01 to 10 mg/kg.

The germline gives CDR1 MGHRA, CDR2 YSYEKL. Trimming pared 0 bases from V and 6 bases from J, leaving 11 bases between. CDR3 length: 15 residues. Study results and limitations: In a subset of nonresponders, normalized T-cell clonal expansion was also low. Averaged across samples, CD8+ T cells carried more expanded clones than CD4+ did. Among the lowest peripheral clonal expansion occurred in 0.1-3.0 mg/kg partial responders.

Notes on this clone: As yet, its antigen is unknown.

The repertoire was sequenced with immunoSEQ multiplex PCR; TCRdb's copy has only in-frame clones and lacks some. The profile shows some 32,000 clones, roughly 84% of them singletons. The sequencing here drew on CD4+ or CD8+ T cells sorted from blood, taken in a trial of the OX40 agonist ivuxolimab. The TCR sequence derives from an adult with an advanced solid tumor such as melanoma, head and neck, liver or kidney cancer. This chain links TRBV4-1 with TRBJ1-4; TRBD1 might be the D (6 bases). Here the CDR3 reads CASSQDSAGDEKLFF. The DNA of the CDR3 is TGCGCCAGCAGCCAAGATTCCGCAGGGGATGAAAAACTGTTTTTT.